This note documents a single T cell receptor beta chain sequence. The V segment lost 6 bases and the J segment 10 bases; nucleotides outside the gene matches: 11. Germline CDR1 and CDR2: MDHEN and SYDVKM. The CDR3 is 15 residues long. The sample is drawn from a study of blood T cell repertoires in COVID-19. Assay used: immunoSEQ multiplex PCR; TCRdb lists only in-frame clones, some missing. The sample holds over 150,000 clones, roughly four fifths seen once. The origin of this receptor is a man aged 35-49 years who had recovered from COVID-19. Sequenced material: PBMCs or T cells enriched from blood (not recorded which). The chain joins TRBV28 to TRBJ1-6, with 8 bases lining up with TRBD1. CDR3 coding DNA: TGTGCCAGCAGCCCCCCCCAGGGGGCCAAATCACCCCTCCACTTT. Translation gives CASSPPQGAKSPLHF.